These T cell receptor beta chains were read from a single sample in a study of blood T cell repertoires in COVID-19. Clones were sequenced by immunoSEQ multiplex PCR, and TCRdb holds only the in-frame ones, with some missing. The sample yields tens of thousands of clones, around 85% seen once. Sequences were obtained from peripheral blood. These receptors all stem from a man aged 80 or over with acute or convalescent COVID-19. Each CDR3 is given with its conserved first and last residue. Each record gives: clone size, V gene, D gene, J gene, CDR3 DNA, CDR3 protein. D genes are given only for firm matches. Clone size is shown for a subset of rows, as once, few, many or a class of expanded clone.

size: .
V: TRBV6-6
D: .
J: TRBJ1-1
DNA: TGTGCCAGCAGTTACCTCCTCCACCAGGGCACTGAAGCTTTCTTT
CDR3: CASSYLLHQGTEAFF

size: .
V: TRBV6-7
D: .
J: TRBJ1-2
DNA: TGTGCCAGCCCCAGATCTTATGGCTACACCTTC
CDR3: CASPRSYGYTF

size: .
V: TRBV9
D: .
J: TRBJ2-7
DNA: TGTGCCAGCAGCGTAGCAGGGCAGGAGATCTACGAGCAGTACTTC
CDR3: CASSVAGQEIYEQYF

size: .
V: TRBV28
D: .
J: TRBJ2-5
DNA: TGTGCCAGCACCAGGGGTGCCGAAGAGACCCAGTACTTC
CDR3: CASTRGAEETQYF

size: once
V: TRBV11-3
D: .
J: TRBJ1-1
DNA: TGTGCCAGCAGCCTACGGGGTACCGGCACTGAAGCTTTCTTT
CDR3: CASSLRGTGTEAFF

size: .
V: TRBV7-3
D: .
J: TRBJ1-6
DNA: TGTGCCAGCAGCGCTGACAGCTATAATTCACCCCTCCACTTT
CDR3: CASSADSYNSPLHF

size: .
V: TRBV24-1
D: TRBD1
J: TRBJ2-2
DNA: TGTGCCACCAGCTGGACAGGGCCTAACACCGGGGAGCTGTTTTTT
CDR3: CATSWTGPNTGELFF

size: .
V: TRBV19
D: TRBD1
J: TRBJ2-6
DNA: TGTGCCAGTAGCCCCGGGACAGTCTCTACTGGGGCCAACGTCCTGACTTTC
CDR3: CASSPGTVSTGANVLTF

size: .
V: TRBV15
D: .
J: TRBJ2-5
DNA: TGTGCCACCAGCTTAGCCCAAGAGACCCAGTACTTC
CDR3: CATSLAQETQYF

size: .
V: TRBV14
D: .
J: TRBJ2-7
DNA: TGTGCCAGCAGCCCGTACGGACAGGAGGGCGAGCAGTACTTC
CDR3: CASSPYGQEGEQYF

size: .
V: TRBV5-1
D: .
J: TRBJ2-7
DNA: TGCGCCAGCCCACTGGTGCCACCCAGGGGCTACGAGCAGTACTTC
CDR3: CASPLVPPRGYEQYF

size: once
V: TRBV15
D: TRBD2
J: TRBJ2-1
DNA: TGTGCCACCAGCAGATCAGGACTAGCGGGAGGTCCCGTTTACAATGAGCAGTTCTTC
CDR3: CATSRSGLAGGPVYNEQFF

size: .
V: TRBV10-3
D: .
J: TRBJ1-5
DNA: TGTGCCATCAGTGAAGGACAGAATCAGCCCCAGCATTTT
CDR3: CAISEGQNQPQHF

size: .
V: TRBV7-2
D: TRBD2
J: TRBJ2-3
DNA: TGTGCCAGCAGCTTAAGTAGCGGGAGCAGTACAGATACGCAGTATTTT
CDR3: CASSLSSGSSTDTQYF

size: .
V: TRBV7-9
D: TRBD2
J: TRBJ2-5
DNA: TGTGCCAGCAACCAAAGGGCTAGCGGGATAGCCCAAGAGACCCAGTACTTC
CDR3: CASNQRASGIAQETQYF